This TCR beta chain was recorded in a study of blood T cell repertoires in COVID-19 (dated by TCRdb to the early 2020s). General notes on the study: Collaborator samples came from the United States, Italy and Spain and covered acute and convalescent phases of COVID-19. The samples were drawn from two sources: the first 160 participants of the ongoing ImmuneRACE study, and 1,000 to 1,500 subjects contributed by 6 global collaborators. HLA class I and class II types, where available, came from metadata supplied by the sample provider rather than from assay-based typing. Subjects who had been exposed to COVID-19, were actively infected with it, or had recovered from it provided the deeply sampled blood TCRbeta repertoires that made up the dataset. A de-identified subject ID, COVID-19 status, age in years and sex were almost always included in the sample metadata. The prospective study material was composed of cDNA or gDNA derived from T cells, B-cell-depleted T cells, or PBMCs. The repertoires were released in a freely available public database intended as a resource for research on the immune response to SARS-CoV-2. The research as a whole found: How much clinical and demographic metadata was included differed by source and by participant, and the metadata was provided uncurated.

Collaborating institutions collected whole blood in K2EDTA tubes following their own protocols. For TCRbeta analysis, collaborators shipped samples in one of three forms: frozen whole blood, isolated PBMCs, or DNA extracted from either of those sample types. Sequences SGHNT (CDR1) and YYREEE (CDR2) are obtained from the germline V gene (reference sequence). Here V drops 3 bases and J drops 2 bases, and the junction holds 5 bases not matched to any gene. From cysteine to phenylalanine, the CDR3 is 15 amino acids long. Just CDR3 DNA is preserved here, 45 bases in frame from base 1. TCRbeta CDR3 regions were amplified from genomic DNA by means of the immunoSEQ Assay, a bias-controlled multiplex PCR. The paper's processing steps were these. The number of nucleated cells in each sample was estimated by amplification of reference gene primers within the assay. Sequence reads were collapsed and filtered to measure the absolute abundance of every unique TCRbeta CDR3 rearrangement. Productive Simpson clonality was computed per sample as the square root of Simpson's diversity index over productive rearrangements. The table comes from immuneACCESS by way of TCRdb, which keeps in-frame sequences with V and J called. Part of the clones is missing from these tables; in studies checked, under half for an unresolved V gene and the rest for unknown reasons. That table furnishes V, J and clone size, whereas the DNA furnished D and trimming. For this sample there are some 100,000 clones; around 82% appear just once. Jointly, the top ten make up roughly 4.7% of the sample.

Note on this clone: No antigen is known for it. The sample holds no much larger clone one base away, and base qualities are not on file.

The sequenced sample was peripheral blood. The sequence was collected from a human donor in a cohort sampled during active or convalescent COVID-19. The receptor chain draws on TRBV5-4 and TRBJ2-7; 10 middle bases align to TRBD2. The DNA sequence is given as TGTGCCAGCAGCTCCGGACTAGCGGACCCCTACGAGCAGTACTTC. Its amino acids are CASSSGLADPYEQYF. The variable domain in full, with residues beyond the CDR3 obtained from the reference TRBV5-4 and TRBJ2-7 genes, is ETGVTQSPTHLIKTRGQQVTLRCSSQSGHNTVSWYQQALGQGPQFIFQYYREEENGRGNFPPRFSGLQFPNYSSELNVNALELDDSALYLCASSSGLADPYEQYFGPGTRLTVT.